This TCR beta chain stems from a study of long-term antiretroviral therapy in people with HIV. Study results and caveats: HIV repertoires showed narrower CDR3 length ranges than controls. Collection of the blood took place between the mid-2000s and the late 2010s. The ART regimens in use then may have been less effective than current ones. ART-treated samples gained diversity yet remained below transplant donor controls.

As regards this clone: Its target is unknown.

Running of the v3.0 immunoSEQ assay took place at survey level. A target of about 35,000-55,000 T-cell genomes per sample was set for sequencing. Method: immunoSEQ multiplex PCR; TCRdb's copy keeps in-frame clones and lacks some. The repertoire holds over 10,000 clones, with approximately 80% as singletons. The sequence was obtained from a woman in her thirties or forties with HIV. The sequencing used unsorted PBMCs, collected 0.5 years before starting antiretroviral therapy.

CDR3 DNA sequence: TGTGCCAGTAGTTCCAGGGGGAAGGGTGTGAACACTGAAGCTTTCTTT. Encoded protein: CASSSRGKGVNTEAFF. The rearrangement uses TRBV19 and TRBJ1-1; the match to TRBD1 covers 7 bases. Germline CDR1 is LNHDA and CDR2 is SQIVND (reference sequence). The CDR3 runs to 16 residues. Trimming at V came to 5 bases and at J to 0 bases, leaving 9 bases not matched to a gene.